A single sample gave rise to the 24 T cell receptor beta chains below, sequenced in a study of blood T cell repertoires in COVID-19. Profiled with immunoSEQ multiplex PCR; TCRdb holds only in-frame clones, not every one. The data contain just under 350,000 clones, 88% of them singletons. Sequenced material: peripheral blood. These receptors all come from a woman between 65 and 79 years old with COVID-19, enrolled during active disease.

The table lists this clone with a few counts. The DNA for the CDR3 is TGTGCCGCGGACAGGGACTTCTATGGCTACACCTTC. Its translation is CAADRDFYGYTF. The chain uses TRBV30 and TRBJ1-2; 8 nucleotides agree with TRBD1. CDR1 GTSNPN and CDR2 SVGIG come from the germline V gene (reference sequence). Trimming took 8 bases from V and 4 from J; bases not matched to a gene: 6. This CDR3 comprises 12 residues. Filled out from reference TRBV30 and TRBJ1-2, the complete variable domain reads SQTIHQWPATLVQPVGSPLSLECTVEGTSNPNLYWYRQAAGRGLQLLFYSVGIGQISSEVPQNLSASRPQDRQFILSSKKLLLSDSGFYLCAADRDFYGYTFGSGTRLTVV.

V usage is TRBV7-2 and J usage is TRBJ1-1; the D gene is possibly TRBD1 (5 bases). The CDR3 totals 16 residues. V lost 5 bases and J 4 bases, leaving 20 bases between the germline ends. Germline V gene data show CDR1 as SGHTA and CDR2 as FQGNSA. This CDR3 is CASSPSSGGGGTEAFF. The CDR3 coding sequence is TGTGCCAGCAGCCCCTCATCCGGGGGTGGAGGCACTGAAGCTTTCTTT.

This chain connects TRBV1 to TRBJ1-4; TRBD1, the table's D call, lacks a check against the DNA. TRBV1 is a documented pseudogene. The CDR3 is made up of 15 amino acids. The CDR3 DNA sequence: TGCACCAGCAGCCAGGGCGACAGGGGTATTGCAAAACTGTTTTTT. As protein: CTSSQGDRGIAKLFF.

CDR3 region: CASSTRQGRANTIYF. The CDR3 DNA follows: TGTGCCAGCAGCACCCGACAGGGAAGGGCTAACACCATATATTTT. The rearrangement uses TRBV13 and TRBJ1-3, with 7 bases matching TRBD1. The CDR3 has 15 residues. V shed 5 bases, J shed 7 bases, and the junction held 11 bases outside the gene matches. CDR1 and CDR2 from the germline V gene are PRHDT and FYEKMQ (reference sequence).

V usage is TRBV29-1 and J usage is TRBJ2-7; tentatively, D is TRBD1 (6 bases). Germline CDR1 and CDR2: SQVTM and ANQGSEA. This CDR3 region has 11 residues. Trimming removed 6 bases at V and 4 bases at J, with 10 bases between. Here the CDR3 reads CSVAGEYEQYF. The CDR3 region has the DNA TGCAGCGTCGCAGGGGAATACGAGCAGTACTTC.

The chain joins TRBV6-5 to TRBJ2-2, with D perhaps TRBD2 (6 bases). Per the germline V gene, CDR1 is MNHEY and CDR2 is SVGAGI. The V end was cut by 10 bases, the J end by 1 base, with 10 bases between. CDR3 length: 13 residues. The CDR3 reads CATAAGNTGELFF. The CDR3 DNA follows: TGTGCCACCGCAGCGGGGAACACCGGGGAGCTGTTTTTT.

CDR3 in DNA: TGTGCCACGAGCGGAGGAGCGGAAAAACTGTTTTTT. Amino acid sequence: CATSGGAEKLFF. The rearrangement links TRBV12-3 or TRBV12-4 to TRBJ1-4; D is ambiguous. Trimming took off 10 bases at V and 8 bases at J, with 14 bases between the two ends. The CDR3 extends over 12 amino acids.

The chain carries TRBV19 and TRBJ2-7, with 8 bases matching TRBD1. The CDR3 has 13 amino acids. Germline values: CDR1 LNHDA, CDR2 SQIVND (reference sequence). V shed 7 bases, J shed 5 bases, and the junction held 7 bases outside the gene matches. The CDR3 bases are TGTGCCAGTACCCCCCCGGACAGGGACGAGCAGTACTTC. Protein: CASTPPDRDEQYF.

The rearrangement joins TRBV7-3 to TRBJ1-1; D call uncertain. The CDR3 totals 14 residues. Trimming took off 0 bases at V and 0 bases at J, with 5 bases between the two ends. Germline-derived CDR1 and CDR2 are SGHTA and FQGTGA. In DNA form, the CDR3 reads TGTGCCAGCAGCTTAACCTCCTTGAACACTGAAGCTTTCTTT. Translated, it gives CASSLTSLNTEAFF. Filled out from reference TRBV7-3 and TRBJ1-1, the complete variable domain reads GAGVSQTPSNKVTEKGKYVELRCDPISGHTALYWYRQSLGQGPEFLIYFQGTGAADDSGLPNDRFFAVRPEGSVSTLKIQRTERGDSAVYLCASSLTSLNTEAFFGQGTRLTVV.

The rearrangement links TRBV7-9 to TRBJ2-7; 7 bases line up with TRBD1. This CDR3 contains 14 residues. Germline V CDR1 and CDR2: SEHNR, FQNEAQ (reference sequence). V was clipped by 5 bases and J by 3 bases; unmatched bases: 7. This CDR3 reads CASSPKGQNYEQYF. CDR3 nucleotides: TGTGCCAGCAGCCCTAAGGGACAGAACTACGAGCAGTACTTC.

The chain recombines TRBV3-1 (or the pseudogene TRBV3-2) with TRBJ2-2; a possible D gene is TRBD2 (6 bases). V dropped 0 bases and J dropped 4 bases, with 12 bases sitting between them. CDR1 is LGHDT, CDR2 YNNKEL, per germline (reference sequence). This CDR3 contains 16 residues. CDR3 sequence (DNA): TGTGCCAGCAGCCAAGAGGCGACTAGTGGCACCGGGGAGCTGTTTTTT. It encodes CASSQEATSGTGELFF.

The chain uses TRBV9 and TRBJ1-1; tentative D call: TRBD1 (5 bases). Between the trimmed V and J ends, which lost 3 bases and 2 bases, there was a span of 11 bases. Germline values: CDR1 SGDLS, CDR2 YYNGEE. This CDR3 region has 14 residues. CDR3 region: CASSAPDRNTEAFF. CDR3 bases: TGTGCCAGCAGCGCGCCAGACAGAAACACTGAAGCTTTCTTT.

The chain has TRBV24-1 and TRBJ2-1; tentative D call: TRBD2 (7 bases). The germline V gene encodes CDR1 KGHDR and CDR2 SFDVKD. With 5 bases removed from V and 9 bases from J, the gap between germline ends came to 13 bases. The length of the CDR3 is 13 residues. The CDR3 DNA reads TGTGCCACCAGTGTCGGGGGGCTCGGTGAGCAGTTCTTC. Encoded protein: CATSVGGLGEQFF.

The V and J genes are TRBV5-1 and TRBJ2-1, with 10 bases identical to TRBD1. Unmatched junction bases numbered 8, after V lost 0 bases and J lost 5 bases. CDR3 length equals 17 residues. From germline, CDR1 is SGHRS and CDR2 YFSETQ. The CDR3 spells CASSLGTGGPRDNEQFF. The CDR3 coding sequence is TGCGCCAGCAGCTTGGGGACAGGGGGACCGAGGGACAATGAGCAGTTCTTC.

This chain connects TRBV2 to TRBJ1-2; D not certain. V was pared by 5 bases and J by 5 bases, with 6 bases between. The CDR3 is 11 amino acids. Germline-derived CDR1 and CDR2 are SNHLY and FYNNEI. CDR3: CASSLSYGYTF. CDR3 coding DNA: TGTGCCAGCAGTCTGAGTTATGGCTACACCTTC.

The V and J genes are TRBV4-2 and TRBJ2-7; TRBD1 matches 9 bases. The CDR3 runs to 14 residues. Germline V lookup: CDR1 LGHNA, CDR2 YNFKEQ. V gave up 3 bases and J gave up 5 bases; unmatched junction bases: 5. CDR3 loop: CASSQRQGEDEQYF. CDR3 coding DNA: TGTGCCAGCAGCCAGCGACAGGGGGAAGACGAGCAGTACTTC.

The chain employs TRBV9 and TRBJ1-5; 9 bases line up with TRBD1. Germline CDR1 SGDLS, CDR2 YYNGEE. This CDR3 has 14 amino acids. Losses at the gene ends were 3 bases for V and 10 bases for J; bases not matched to a gene: 8. CDR3 protein: CASSAGTGREPQHF. The CDR3 coding sequence is TGTGCCAGCAGCGCGGGGACAGGGAGAGAACCCCAGCATTTT.

The chain has TRBV2 and TRBJ2-1; 9 nucleotides line up with TRBD1. CDR3 size: 15 residues. The germline gives CDR1 SNHLY, CDR2 FYNNEI. J gave up 3 bases and V 1 base, and 1 base lay outside the gene matches. The CDR3 loop reads CASSEGTGDYNEQFF. The CDR3, as DNA: TGTGCCAGCAGTGAAGGGACAGGGGACTACAATGAGCAGTTCTTC. The full variable domain, with the rest looked up from reference TRBV2 and TRBJ2-1, is EPEVTQTPSHQVTQMGQEVILRCVPISNHLYFYWYRQILGQKVEFLVSFYNNEISEKSEIFDDQFSVERPDGSNFTLKIRSTKLEDSAMYFCASSEGTGDYNEQFFGPGTRLTVL.

J is TRBJ1-2 and V is TRBV5-8; 7 bases are a match to TRBD1. The ends lost 3 bases at V and 4 bases at J; junction bases unmatched: 9. Germline CDR1 SGHTS, CDR2 YDEGEE. CDR3 length: 15 amino acids. CDR3 in DNA: TGTGCCAGCAGCTCTCCCGGGACAGTAGTCTATGGCTACACCTTC. Its translation: CASSSPGTVVYGYTF.

The chain couples TRBV2 to TRBJ2-2; a weak D match, TRBD2 (6 bases). CDR1 and CDR2 (germline): SNHLY, FYNNEI. V was trimmed by 11 bases and J by 1 base, leaving 14 bases between them. This CDR3 is 14 amino acids long. CDR3 residues: CAVKRGLNTGELFF. The CDR3 bases are TGTGCCGTTAAAAGGGGACTGAACACCGGGGAGCTGTTTTTT.

Notes on this clone: This CDR3 is also generated by other DNA sequences in the sample. This chain uses TRBV18 with TRBJ1-5, with 7 bases matching TRBD1. The CDR3 length is 13 residues. Germline trimming cut 2 bases from V and 5 bases from J; bases unmatched to any gene: 0. The germline gives CDR1 KGHSH, CDR2 LQKENI. Here the CDR3 reads CASSPDRDQPQHF. The DNA of the CDR3 is TGTGCCAGCTCACCAGACAGGGATCAGCCCCAGCATTTT.

The rearrangement uses TRBV5-1 and TRBJ1-1, with 7 bases matching TRBD1. The V and J ends lost 4 bases and 3 bases, in that order; junction bases with no gene match: 6. Germline V lookup: CDR1 SGHRS, CDR2 YFSETQ. This CDR3 region has 14 residues. Here the CDR3 reads CASSPGQSHTEAFF. CDR3 DNA: TGCGCCAGCAGCCCGGGACAGAGCCACACTGAAGCTTTCTTT.

J is TRBJ1-3 and V is TRBV5-4; tentative D call: TRBD1 (6 bases). With 4 bases removed from V and 1 base from J, the gap between germline ends came to 9 bases. Per the germline V gene, CDR1 is SGHNT and CDR2 is YYREEE (reference sequence). The CDR3 has 14 amino acids. The CDR3 sequence: CASSVRGSGNTIYF. CDR3 sequence (DNA): TGTGCCAGCAGCGTCAGGGGATCTGGAAACACCATATATTTT.

This rearrangement joins TRBV5-8 to TRBJ1-1; D not certain. The CDR3 extends over 11 amino acids. Trimming stripped 5 bases from V and 7 bases from J, with 9 bases between. Per the germline V gene, CDR1 is SGHTS and CDR2 is YDEGEE. Here the CDR3 reads CASRLRGEAFF. DNA of the CDR3: TGTGCCAGCAGGCTCCGAGGTGAAGCTTTCTTT. Using reference TRBV5-8 and TRBJ1-1 for the parts outside the CDR3, the full variable domain is EAGVTQSPTHLIKTRGQQATLRCSPISGHTSVYWYQQALGLGLQFLLWYDEGEERNRGNFPPRFSGRQFPNYSSELNVNALELEDSALYLCASRLRGEAFFGQGTRLTVV.